The sequence of this T cell receptor beta chain was determined in a study of cytomegalovirus exposure and HLA in healthy donors. The study, taken as a whole, reports: A list of 164 TCR beta chains associated with cytomegalovirus was given. Reportedly, cytomegalovirus status was diagnosed with high sensitivity and specificity. A later analysis found first-cohort TCR clusters tended to co-occur in the 110 or so validation repertoires.

The study drew the donors from its roughly 120-subject validation cohort, separate from the approximately 700-subject first cohort. The V end lost 7 bases, the J end lost 6 bases, and 19 bases lay between the germline ends. This CDR3 has 16 amino acids. Germline V CDR1 and CDR2: MDHEN, SYDVKM. Turning to this clone: Antigen: not known.

The repertoire was sequenced with immunoSEQ multiplex PCR; TCRdb's copy has only in-frame clones and lacks some. Found here are about 130,000 clones, 70% to 90% of them singletons; the top ten hold over 5%. This TCR derives from a woman aged 30 to 39 in good health and CMV-seropositive. Sequencing was carried out using PBMCs. The genes are TRBV28 and TRBJ1-6, with D possibly TRBD1 on 6 matching bases. CDR3 coding DNA: TGTGCCAGCATGCGGGGGCGGGGCTTATCTAATTCACCCCTCCACTTT. This translates into CASMRGRGLSNSPLHF.